This entry features one T cell receptor (beta chain) sequence. The data derive from a study of shared clonotypes between healthy human individuals. The repertoire was sequenced with immunoSEQ multiplex PCR; TCRdb's copy has only in-frame clones and lacks some. The profile shows roughly 2.5 million clones, just over 90% of them singletons. A split of CD4+ cells into CD45RA+ naive and CD45RA-negative memory subsets was performed. The CDR3 sequence is 15 residues long. The germline V gene has CDR1 SGHRS and CDR2 YFSETQ. J lost 9 bases, V lost 4 bases, and 15 bases had no gene match. Sequencing was carried out using naive CD4+ T cells sorted from blood. Subset noted: CD45RA+ positively selected. The V and J genes are TRBV5-1 and TRBJ2-7; 8 positions agree with TRBD2. This TCR was recovered from a man between 18 and 35 years old in good health. The CDR3 region is CASSPGLASIFGQYF. The CDR3 nucleotides are TGCGCCAGCAGCCCAGGACTAGCCTCTATTTTCGGGCAGTACTTC.